The 24 T cell receptor beta chains below come from one sample, sequenced in a study of shared clonotypes between healthy human individuals. Clones were read by immunoSEQ multiplex PCR, and TCRdb kept only the in-frame ones, dropping some. Here the sample spans 900,000 to 1,200,000 clones, approximately 80% being singletons. The sequenced material came from memory CD4+ T cells from PBMCs. Documented subset: CD45RA-negative fraction. The receptors shown here come from a man younger than 35 in good health. Some clones in this sample may be carry-over from other donors' samples.

This clone was counted only a few times. The rearrangement links TRBV6-5 to TRBJ2-1, with 12 bases fitting TRBD2. Germline V gene lookup returns CDR1 MNHEY and CDR2 SVGAGI. With V trimmed by 8 bases and J by 9 bases, 8 bases remained unmatched. This CDR3 is built from 14 residues. CDR3 sequence reads: CASRTPGLAGEQFF. CDR3 in DNA: TGTGCCAGCCGGACCCCGGGACTAGCGGGTGAGCAGTTCTTC.

The J gene is TRBJ2-7, the V gene TRBV11-2; 8 bases line up with TRBD2. Germline lookup yields CDR1 SGHAT and CDR2 FQNNGV. This CDR3 has 15 residues. V dropped 3 bases and J dropped 1; count of bases not matched to a gene: 5. The DNA for the CDR3 is TGTGCCAGCAGCTTTTCGGTAGCGGGGTCCTACGAGCAGTACTTC. Protein: CASSFSVAGSYEQYF.

The CDR3 coding sequence is TGTGCCAGCAGCGTCGGGTCGCGGTCTAGCACAGATACGCAGTATTTT. Its protein is CASSVGSRSSTDTQYF. This rearrangement joins TRBV9 to TRBJ2-3, with D unclear. Germline CDR1 is SGDLS and CDR2 is YYNGEE. V lost 2 bases and J 0 bases, leaving 13 bases between the germline ends. This CDR3 region has 16 residues.

V and J are TRBV5-1 and TRBJ1-2, with TRBD1 as a possible D gene (6 bases). Trimming removed 4 bases at V and 6 bases at J, with 19 bases between. The CDR3 runs to 15 residues. Germline V lookup: CDR1 SGHRS, CDR2 YFSETQ. This CDR3 is CASSVSSGDGDGYTF. CDR3 sequence (DNA): TGCGCCAGCAGCGTATCATCAGGGGATGGAGATGGCTACACCTTC.

This clone was detected a few times. A read error may be the cause here, since a much bigger clone is one base away. Other DNA sequences in this specimen translate into the identical CDR3. The chain joins TRBV30 to TRBJ1-3; D remains ambiguous. CDR3 length: 11 residues. CDR1 is GTSNPN, CDR2 SVGIG, per germline (reference sequence). The CDR3 here is CAWAPGNTIYF. CDR3 bases: TGCGCCTGGGCTCCGGGAAACACCATATATTTT. The full variable domain, with the rest looked up from reference TRBV30 and TRBJ1-3, is SQTIHQWPATLVQPVGSPLSLECTVEGTSNPNLYWYRQAAGRGLQLLFYSVGIGQISSEVPQNLSASRPQDRQFILSSKKLLLSDSGFYLCAWAPGNTIYFGEGSWLTVV.

The chain uses TRBV6-5 and TRBJ1-6; D not resolved. CDR1 is MNHEY, CDR2 SVGAGI, per germline. The CDR3 consists of 15 residues. Trimming shortened V by 4 bases and J by 3 bases, and 10 bases separated the two germline ends. The CDR3 loop is CASSSVGSYNSPLHF. The CDR3 nucleotides read TGTGCCAGCAGTTCGGTTGGGAGCTATAATTCACCCCTCCACTTT.

CDR3 protein: CASSSGQGVTEAFF. Written as DNA, the CDR3 is TGTGCCAGCTCATCTGGACAGGGCGTCACTGAAGCTTTCTTT. This chain joins TRBV18 and TRBJ1-1; 8 bases fit TRBD1. CDR1 is KGHSH and CDR2 is LQKENI in the germline V gene. The CDR3 length is 14 residues. After removal of 5 bases from V and 4 bases from J, the junction contained 6 bases not matched to a gene.

The CDR3 protein is CASSNTGPPPYEQYF. In DNA form, the CDR3 reads TGCGCCAGCAGCAATACAGGGCCCCCCCCCTACGAGCAGTACTTC. The chain employs TRBV5-1 and TRBJ2-7; possible D gene TRBD1, 6 bases. V was trimmed by 4 bases and J by 2 bases, leaving 16 bases between them. There are 15 residues in the CDR3. The germline V gene encodes CDR1 SGHRS and CDR2 YFSETQ.

The rearrangement joins TRBV5-6 to TRBJ1-1; a possible D gene is TRBD1 (6 bases). V was trimmed by 3 bases and J by 11 bases, leaving 20 bases between them. From germline, CDR1 is SGHDT and CDR2 YYEEEE. The CDR3 totals 14 residues. CDR3 coding DNA: TGTGCCAGCAGCTCAATGTCCGAGGGGGAAGAGGCTTTCTTT. Its translation is CASSSMSEGEEAFF.

The chain combines TRBV20-1 with TRBJ2-1; D is uncertain. Germline loops: CDR1 DFQATT, CDR2 SNEGSKA (reference sequence). The CDR3 loop spans 11 amino acids. The germline V and J ends were trimmed by 3 bases and 7 bases, with 7 bases remaining between them. DNA of the CDR3: TGCAGTGCTAGCGTATGGAATGAGCAGTTCTTC. This gives the protein CSASVWNEQFF.

This chain links TRBV6-5 with TRBJ2-1, with D perhaps TRBD2 (5 bases). CDR3 length equals 13 residues. V was cut by 6 bases and J by 9 bases, with 15 bases left in between. The germline gives CDR1 MNHEY, CDR2 SVGAGI. As DNA, the CDR3 is TGTGCCAGCAGCGCGACACTAGAGCGTGAGCAGTTCTTC. Protein: CASSATLEREQFF.

This clone was found a few times. The rearrangement joins TRBV9 to TRBJ2-5; a possible D gene is TRBD2 (7 bases). Germline V gene data show CDR1 as SGDLS and CDR2 as YYNGEE. The CDR3 totals 13 residues. Trimming cost V 3 bases and J 5 bases, with 11 bases left between them. The CDR3 region is CASSARGAETQYF. Written as DNA, the CDR3 is TGTGCCAGCAGCGCCCGGGGGGCTGAGACCCAGTACTTC.

This clone was observed many times. CDR3 in DNA: TGTGCCAGCCACAGGGCCCCCTCCTATGGCTACACCTTC. This encodes CASHRAPSYGYTF. The chain joins TRBV28 to TRBJ1-2, with TRBD1 as a possible D gene (6 bases). Germline lookup yields CDR1 MDHEN and CDR2 SYDVKM. V was cut by 8 bases and J by 4 bases, with 14 bases left in between. This CDR3 region has 13 residues.

The rearrangement uses TRBV6-5 and TRBJ1-1; D gene ambiguous. CDR3 length equals 12 residues. Trimming stripped 7 bases from V and 9 bases from J, with 15 bases between. CDR1 and CDR2 from the germline V gene are MNHEY and SVGAGI. CDR3 bases: TGTGCCAGCAAACTATCGGAGCAGCAAGCTTTCTTT. Translated, it gives CASKLSEQQAFF.

On this clone: The identical CDR3 is also encoded by other nucleotide sequences in the sample. The chain combines TRBV19 with TRBJ1-4, with D possibly being TRBD1 (5 bases). The CDR3 length is 14 residues. V dropped 3 bases and J dropped 7 bases, with 12 bases sitting between them. Germline CDR1 is LNHDA and CDR2 is SQIVND (reference sequence). The DNA of the CDR3 is TGTGCCAGTAGTATCGGGGGAGTTCGTGAAAAACTGTTTTTT. Translated, it gives CASSIGGVREKLFF.

The CDR3 DNA sequence: TGTGCCAGTAGTGTCCTACAGGGGACTAATCAGCCCCAGCATTTT. Translated, it gives CASSVLQGTNQPQHF. This rearrangement joins TRBV19 to TRBJ1-5; 7 nucleotides agree with TRBD1. The germline CDR1 and CDR2 sequences are LNHDA and SQIVND (reference sequence). With 5 bases clipped from V and 4 bases from J, the junction kept 8 bases outside the gene matches. The CDR3 totals 15 residues.

This sequence joins TRBV16 and TRBJ1-5; D uncertain. In germline, CDR1 is KGHSY, CDR2 FQNENV. V lost 0 bases to trimming and J lost 5 bases, with 5 bases between them. This CDR3 comprises 13 residues. CDR3 amino acids: CASSQSSYQPQHF. In DNA form, the CDR3 reads TGTGCCAGCAGCCAATCGAGTTATCAGCCCCAGCATTTT.

With respect to this clone: A read error may account for a junction end that differs from germline. V usage is TRBV28 and J usage is TRBJ2-1; D gene uncertain. This CDR3 region has 17 residues. Germline CDR1 MDHEN, CDR2 SYDVKM. CDR3 region: CASSSSSFIVSHNEQFF. The CDR3 DNA reads as TGTGCCAGCAGTTCATCCTCTTTTATAGTCTCCCACAATGAGCAGTTCTTC.

A remark on this clone: The same CDR3 is also encoded by other DNA sequences in this sample. This chain connects TRBV28 to TRBJ2-1; no definite D call. Germline V CDR1 and CDR2: MDHEN, SYDVKM. V shed 6 bases and J shed 1 base, with 7 bases lying between them. The CDR3 length is 13 residues. CDR3 sequence: CASSLGSYNEQFF. CDR3 sequence (DNA): TGTGCCAGCAGCCTAGGGTCCTACAATGAGCAGTTCTTC.

The chain carries TRBV9 and TRBJ2-7, with 10 nucleotides matching TRBD2. The CDR3 totals 16 residues. Trimming took 3 bases from V and 5 from J; bases not matched to a gene: 11. CDR1 is SGDLS, CDR2 YYNGEE, per germline. The DNA of the CDR3 is TGTGCCAGCAGCGCGACAGCGGGAGGGCCTGTCCACGAGCAGTACTTC. The encoded protein is CASSATAGGPVHEQYF.

In this sample, this clone turned up once. The chain carries TRBV11-2 and TRBJ2-4; 9 nucleotides agree with TRBD2. The germline V gene has CDR1 SGHAT and CDR2 FQNNGV. V lost 5 bases, J lost 6 bases, and 5 bases stayed unmatched. The CDR3 has 14 amino acids. The CDR3 nucleotides are TGTGCCAGCAGCCCCTCGACTAGCGGAAACATTCAGTACTTC. Translated, it gives CASSPSTSGNIQYF.

The chain links TRBV6-5 to TRBJ1-1; maybe TRBD1 (6 bases). V lost 6 bases, J lost 1 base, and 15 bases lay in between. Per germline, CDR1 MNHEY and CDR2 SVGAGI. The length of the CDR3 is 15 residues. The CDR3 protein is CASSPGVGRNTEAFF. The CDR3 nucleotides read TGTGCCAGCAGCCCAGGGGTTGGCAGGAACACTGAAGCTTTCTTT.

CDR3 loop: CASSHQQGAGDYGYTF. The DNA of the CDR3 is TGTGCCAGCAGCCATCAACAGGGGGCTGGCGACTATGGCTACACCTTC. V is TRBV4-2 and J is TRBJ1-2; 9 bases align to TRBD1. From germline, CDR1 is LGHNA and CDR2 YNFKEQ. V lost 3 bases to trimming and J lost 3 bases; unmatched junction nucleotides: 8. The length of the CDR3 is 16 residues.

The chain uses TRBV7-3 and TRBJ2-1, with D possibly being TRBD2 (6 bases). V gave up 4 bases and J gave up 9 bases, with 19 bases separating them. Germline CDR1 and CDR2: SGHTA and FQGTGA. The CDR3 runs 15 residues. In DNA form, the CDR3 reads TGTGCCAGCAGCTCGCCCGGTGGGGGGTCCGCTGAGCAGTTCTTC. It codes for CASSSPGGGSAEQFF.